A selection of T cell receptor beta chains follows, all from one sample in a study of T cell changes during pregnancy in multiple sclerosis. Clones were read by immunoSEQ multiplex PCR, and TCRdb kept only the in-frame ones, dropping some. The sample has 60,000 or so clones, 80% to 90% seen once. Sample: peripheral blood, taken in the first trimester of pregnancy. Receptor source: a female donor with multiple sclerosis, enrolled in a pregnancy study. The CDR3 runs from the conserved cysteine through the conserved F or W. D genes are given only for firm matches. Clone size appears in some rows only: once, few, many, or a class for an expanded clone.

j_gene	v_gene	d_gene	abundance	CDR3aa	CDR3nt
TRBJ2-7	TRBV10-2	.	.	CASSPGGGNEQYF	TGCGCCAGCAGCCCCGGTGGGGGCAACGAGCAGTACTTC
TRBJ1-2	TRBV10-3	.	.	CAISPGQLDGYTF	TGTGCCATCAGCCCCGGACAGTTGGATGGCTACACCTTC
TRBJ2-3	TRBV4-1	TRBD2	.	CASSQAERGVADTQYF	TGCGCCAGCAGCCAAGCCGAGCGGGGGGTGGCAGATACGCAGTATTTT
TRBJ1-1	TRBV5-1	.	.	CASSLAAQGNTEAFF	TGCGCCAGCAGCTTGGCCGCCCAGGGGAACACTGAAGCTTTCTTT
TRBJ1-6	TRBV6-6	.	.	CASRQGSKGSPLHF	TGTGCCAGCAGGCAGGGAAGTAAGGGATCACCCCTCCACTTT
TRBJ1-3	TRBV23-1	.	once	CAAVPRANTIYF	TGCGCGGCCGTACCCAGGGCCAACACCATATATTTT
TRBJ2-6	TRBV5-5	TRBD1	.	CASRPSDMDRGLGANVLTF	TGTGCCAGCAGACCCTCCGATATGGACAGGGGGCTAGGGGCCAACGTCCTGACTTTC
TRBJ1-5	TRBV5-5	.	.	CASSLIPKRDQPQHF	TGTGCCAGCAGCTTAATCCCTAAGCGAGATCAGCCCCAGCATTTT
TRBJ1-2	TRBV5-4	.	.	CASSLTGAYGYTF	TGTGCCAGCAGTCTGACAGGTGCCTATGGCTACACCTTC
TRBJ2-3	TRBV7-9	TRBD1	.	CASSLTGGVGTDTQYF	TGTGCCAGCAGCCTCACAGGGGGCGTGGGCACAGATACGCAGTATTTT
TRBJ2-1	TRBV4-2	.	.	CASSPPDWVGRGHNEQFF	TGTGCCAGCAGCCCGCCTGACTGGGTGGGGCGGGGTCACAATGAGCAGTTCTTC
TRBJ2-6	TRBV4-3	TRBD1	.	CASSQGQGEANVLTF	TGCGCCAGCAGCCAAGGACAGGGTGAGGCCAACGTCCTGACTTTC
TRBJ1-4	TRBV6-1	.	.	CASKDWGEEKLFF	TGTGCCAGTAAGGACTGGGGAGAGGAAAAACTGTTTTTT
TRBJ2-7	TRBV10-3	.	once	CAISDLRGGYEQYF	TGTGCCATCAGTGATTTGCGGGGTGGATACGAGCAGTACTTC
TRBJ2-3	TRBV27	TRBD2	.	CASSRLAGGWDTQYF	TGTGCCAGCAGTCGACTAGCGGGGGGGTGGGATACGCAGTATTTT
TRBJ2-3	TRBV27	TRBD2	.	CASSLAGGPYTQYF	TGTGCCAGCAGCCTTGCGGGAGGGCCTTATACGCAGTATTTT
TRBJ1-1	TRBV14	.	.	CASSPEGITEAFF	TGTGCCAGCAGCCCGGAGGGGATCACTGAAGCTTTCTTT
TRBJ2-6	TRBV11-2	.	.	CASSEGVQANSGANVLTF	TGTGCCAGCAGCGAGGGGGTGCAGGCCAACTCTGGGGCCAACGTCCTGACTTTC
TRBJ1-6	TRBV5-5	.	.	CASLDTTNNSPLHF	TGTGCCAGCCTCGACACCACGAACAATTCACCCCTCCACTTT
TRBJ2-7	TRBV4-2	TRBD2	.	CASSPSLDQAGGPEGYEQYF	TGTGCCAGCAGCCCCTCTTTGGACCAAGCGGGAGGGCCCGAGGGTTACGAGCAGTACTTC
TRBJ1-5	TRBV30	.	.	CAWSRLYSNQPQHF	TGTGCCTGGAGTAGACTTTATAGCAATCAGCCCCAGCATTTT
TRBJ2-1	TRBV7-9	TRBD2	.	CASSLGLAVNEQFF	TGTGCCAGCAGCCTCGGACTAGCGGTTAATGAGCAGTTCTTC
TRBJ2-2	TRBV21-1	.	.	CASPRTGKSGELFF	TGTGCCAGCCCCCGGACAGGGAAATCCGGGGAGCTGTTTTTT
TRBJ2-3	TRBV11-2	.	.	CASSARILGTSTDTQYF	TGTGCCAGCAGCGCACGGATCCTGGGGACTTCCACAGATACGCAGTATTTT
TRBJ1-4	TRBV4-2	TRBD1	medium-sized	CASSHGQGSGNEKLFF	TGTGCCAGCAGCCATGGACAGGGAAGCGGTAATGAAAAACTGTTTTTT
TRBJ2-7	TRBV6-1	.	.	CASTLPGVGRYEQYF	TGTGCCAGCACCCTACCGGGGGTCGGTCGCTACGAGCAGTACTTC
TRBJ1-4	TRBV9	TRBD1	.	CASSVWGGTGEKLFF	TGTGCCAGCAGCGTATGGGGGGGGACAGGTGAAAAACTGTTTTTT
TRBJ2-7	TRBV5-1	TRBD2	.	CASSLGTSGYEQYF	TGCGCCAGCAGCTTGGGGACTAGCGGATACGAGCAGTACTTC
TRBJ2-1	TRBV7-3	TRBD2	.	CASSLIGGGVSEQFF	TGTGCCAGCAGCTTAATAGGCGGGGGGGTGTCTGAGCAGTTCTTC
TRBJ1-1	TRBV2	TRBD1	few	CASSEQGAEAFF	TGTGCCAGCAGTGAGCAGGGGGCTGAAGCTTTCTTT
TRBJ2-7	TRBV4-2	.	.	CASSQEGSTFSNEQYF	TGTGCCAGCAGCCAAGAGGGGAGTACCTTCTCCAACGAGCAGTACTTC
TRBJ2-5	TRBV30	TRBD1	.	CAWSVQGAATQYF	TGTGCCTGGAGTGTACAGGGGGCGGCGACCCAGTACTTC
TRBJ1-5	TRBV7-2	.	.	CASSFKGGLSNQPQHF	TGTGCCAGCAGCTTTAAGGGAGGCCTTAGCAATCAGCCCCAGCATTTT
TRBJ2-5	TRBV6-1	TRBD2	.	CASSDLDAGGSKETQYF	TGTGCCAGCAGTGACCTCGATGCGGGGGGGTCAAAAGAGACCCAGTACTTC
TRBJ2-7	TRBV7-2	.	.	CASSPSSGSSYEQYF	TGTGCCAGCAGTCCGAGTAGCGGAAGCTCCTACGAGCAGTACTTC
TRBJ2-7	TRBV14	.	.	CASSQVSSGKYEQYF	TGTGCCAGCAGCCAAGTGTCGTCAGGGAAATACGAGCAGTACTTC
TRBJ2-3	TRBV30	TRBD2	.	CAWSAGTSGKTDTQYF	TGTGCCTGGAGCGCCGGGACTAGCGGAAAGACAGATACGCAGTATTTT
TRBJ1-6	TRBV6-5	.	.	CASSYSGEEYNSPLHF	TGTGCCAGCAGTTACTCGGGAGAGGAATATAATTCACCCCTCCACTTT
TRBJ2-3	TRBV6-1	.	.	CASTSSETDTQYF	TGTGCCAGCACGAGTTCCGAGACAGATACGCAGTATTTT
TRBJ2-7	TRBV4-1	TRBD2	.	CASSQDGREGYEQYF	TGCGCCAGCAGCCAAGATGGGCGGGAGGGGTACGAGCAGTACTTC
TRBJ2-1	TRBV5-4	TRBD2	.	CASRRGTSGDLGEQFF	TGTGCCAGCAGACGCGGGACTAGCGGGGATCTAGGTGAGCAGTTCTTC
TRBJ1-2	TRBV11-2	TRBD1	.	CASSDTRTGGNYGYTF	TGTGCCAGCAGCGACACGCGGACAGGGGGGAACTATGGCTACACCTTC
TRBJ2-7	TRBV7-2	.	few	CASNTIAEQAAAF	TGTGCCAGCAACACAATAGCCGAACAAGCGGCGGCTTTC
TRBJ2-7	TRBV7-9	TRBD1	few	CASSSRTGYYEQYF	TGTGCCAGCAGCTCCAGGACAGGTTACTACGAGCAGTACTTC
TRBJ2-2	TRBV11-3	TRBD1	.	CASSLEDRGANTGELFF	TGTGCCAGCAGCTTGGAGGACAGGGGGGCGAACACCGGGGAGCTGTTTTTT
TRBJ2-2	TRBV14	.	.	CASSQASTSQGSNTGELFF	TGTGCCAGCAGCCAAGCTTCTACTAGCCAGGGTTCGAACACCGGGGAGCTGTTTTTT